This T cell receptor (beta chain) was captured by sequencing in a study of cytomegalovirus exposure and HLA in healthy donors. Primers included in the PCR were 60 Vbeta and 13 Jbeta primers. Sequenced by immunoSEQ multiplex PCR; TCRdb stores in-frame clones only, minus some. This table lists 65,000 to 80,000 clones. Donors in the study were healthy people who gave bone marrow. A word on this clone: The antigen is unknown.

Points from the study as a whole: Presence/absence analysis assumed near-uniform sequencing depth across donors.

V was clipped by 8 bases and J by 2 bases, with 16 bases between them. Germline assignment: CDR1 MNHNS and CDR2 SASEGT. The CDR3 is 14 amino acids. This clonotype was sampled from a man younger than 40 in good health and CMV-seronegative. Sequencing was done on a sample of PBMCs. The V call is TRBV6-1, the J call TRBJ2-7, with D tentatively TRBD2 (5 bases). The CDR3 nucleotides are TGTGCCAGCTCCGGGGAGAGATGGGCCTACGAGCAGTACTTC. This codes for CASSGERWAYEQYF.